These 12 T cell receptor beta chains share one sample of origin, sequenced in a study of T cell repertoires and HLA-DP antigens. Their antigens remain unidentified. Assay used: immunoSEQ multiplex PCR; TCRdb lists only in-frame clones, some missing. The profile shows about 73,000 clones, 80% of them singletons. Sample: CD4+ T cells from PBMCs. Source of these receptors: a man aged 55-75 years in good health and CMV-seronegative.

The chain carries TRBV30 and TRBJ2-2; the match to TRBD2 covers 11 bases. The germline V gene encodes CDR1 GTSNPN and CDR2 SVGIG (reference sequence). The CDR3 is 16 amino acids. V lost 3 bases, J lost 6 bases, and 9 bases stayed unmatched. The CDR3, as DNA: TGTGCCTGGAGCAAACCGGGACTAGCGGCCTCCGGGGAGCTGTTTTTT. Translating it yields CAWSKPGLAASGELFF.

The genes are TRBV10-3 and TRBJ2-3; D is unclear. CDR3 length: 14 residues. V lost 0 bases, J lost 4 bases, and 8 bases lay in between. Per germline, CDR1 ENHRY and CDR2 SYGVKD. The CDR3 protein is CAISESHSSDTQYF. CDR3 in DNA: TGTGCCATCAGTGAGTCCCACAGCTCAGATACGCAGTATTTT.

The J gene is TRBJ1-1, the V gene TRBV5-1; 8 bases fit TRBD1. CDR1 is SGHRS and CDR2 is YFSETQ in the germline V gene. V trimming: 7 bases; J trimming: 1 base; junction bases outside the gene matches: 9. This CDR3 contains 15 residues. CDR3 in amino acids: CASAAQGVSNTEAFF. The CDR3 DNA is TGCGCCAGCGCTGCACAGGGGGTTTCGAACACTGAAGCTTTCTTT.

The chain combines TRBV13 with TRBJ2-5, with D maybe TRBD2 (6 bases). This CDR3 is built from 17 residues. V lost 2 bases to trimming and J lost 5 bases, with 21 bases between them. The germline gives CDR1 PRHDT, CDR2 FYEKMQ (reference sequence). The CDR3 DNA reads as TGTGCCAGCAGCTTAAGGTGGGCCGGGGGACGCAGGGAGACCCAGTACTTC. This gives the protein CASSLRWAGGRRETQYF.

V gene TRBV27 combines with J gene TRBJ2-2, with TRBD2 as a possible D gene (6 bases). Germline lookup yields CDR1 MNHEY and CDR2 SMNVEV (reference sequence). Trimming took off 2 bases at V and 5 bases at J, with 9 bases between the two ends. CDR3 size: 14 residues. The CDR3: CASSLAGKTGELFF. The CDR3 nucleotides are TGTGCCAGCAGTTTAGCGGGAAAAACCGGGGAGCTGTTTTTT.

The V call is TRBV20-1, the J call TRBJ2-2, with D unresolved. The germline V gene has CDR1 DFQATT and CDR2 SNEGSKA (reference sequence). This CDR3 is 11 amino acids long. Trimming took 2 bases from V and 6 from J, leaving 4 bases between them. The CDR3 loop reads CSARSPGELFF. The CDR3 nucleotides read TGCAGTGCTAGAAGCCCCGGGGAGCTGTTTTTT.

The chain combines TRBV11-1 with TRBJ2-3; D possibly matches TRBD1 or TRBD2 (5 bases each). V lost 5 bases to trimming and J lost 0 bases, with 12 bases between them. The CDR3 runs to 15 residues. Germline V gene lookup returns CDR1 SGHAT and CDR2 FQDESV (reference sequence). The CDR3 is CASSLSWGSTDTQYF. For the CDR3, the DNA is TGTGCCAGCAGCCTGTCTTGGGGGAGCACAGATACGCAGTATTTT.

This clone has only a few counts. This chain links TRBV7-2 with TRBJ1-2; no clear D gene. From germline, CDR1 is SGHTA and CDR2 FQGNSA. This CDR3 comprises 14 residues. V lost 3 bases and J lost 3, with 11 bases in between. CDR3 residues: CASSLTGWDYGYTF. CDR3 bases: TGTGCCAGCAGCTTGACCGGGTGGGACTATGGCTACACCTTC. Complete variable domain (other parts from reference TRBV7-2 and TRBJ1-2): GAGVSQSPSNKVTEKGKDVELRCDPISGHTALYWYRQSLGQGLEFLIYFQGNSAPDKSGLPSDRFSAERTGGSVSTLTIQRTQQEDSAVYLCASSLTGWDYGYTFGSGTRLTVV.

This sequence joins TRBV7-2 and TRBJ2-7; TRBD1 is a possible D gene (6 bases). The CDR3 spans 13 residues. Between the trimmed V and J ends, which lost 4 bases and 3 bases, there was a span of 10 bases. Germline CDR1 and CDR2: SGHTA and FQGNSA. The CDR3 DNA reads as TGTGCCAGCAGCTCCGGGACACACTACGAGCAGTACTTC. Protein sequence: CASSSGTHYEQYF. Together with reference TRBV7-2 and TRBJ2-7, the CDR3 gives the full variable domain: GAGVSQSPSNKVTEKGKDVELRCDPISGHTALYWYRQSLGQGLEFLIYFQGNSAPDKSGLPSDRFSAERTGGSVSTLTIQRTQQEDSAVYLCASSSGTHYEQYFGPGTRLTVT.

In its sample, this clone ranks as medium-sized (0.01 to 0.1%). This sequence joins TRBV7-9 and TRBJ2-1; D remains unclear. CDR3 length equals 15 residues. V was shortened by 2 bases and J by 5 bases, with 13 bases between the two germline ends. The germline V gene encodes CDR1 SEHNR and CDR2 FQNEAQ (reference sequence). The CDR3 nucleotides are TGTGCCAGCAGCTTAAATATAAGGACCAACAATGAGCAGTTCTTC. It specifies CASSLNIRTNNEQFF.

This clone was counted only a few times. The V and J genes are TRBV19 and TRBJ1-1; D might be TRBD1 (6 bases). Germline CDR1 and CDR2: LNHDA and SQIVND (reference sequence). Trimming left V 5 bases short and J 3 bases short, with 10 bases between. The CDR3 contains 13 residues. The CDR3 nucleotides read TGTGCCAGTAGTGACAGGCCCGACACTGAAGCTTTCTTT. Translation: CASSDRPDTEAFF.

Here the CDR3 DNA reads TGTGCCAGCAGCTCCCAGGCCAACACTGAAGCTTTCTTT. It translates to CASSSQANTEAFF. The chain links TRBV7-3 to TRBJ1-1; D not certain. Germline loops: CDR1 SGHTA, CDR2 FQGTGA. Trimming removed 4 bases from V and 2 bases from J, with 8 bases in between. CDR3 size: 13 residues. The entire variable domain, with the rest obtained from reference TRBV7-3 and TRBJ1-1, is as follows: GAGVSQTPSNKVTEKGKYVELRCDPISGHTALYWYRQSLGQGPEFLIYFQGTGAADDSGLPNDRFFAVRPEGSVSTLKIQRTERGDSAVYLCASSSQANTEAFFGQGTRLTVV.